These 17 T cell receptor beta chains originate from one sample sequenced in a study of PD-L1 blockade in urothelial cancer. The time point: pretreatment peripheral blood. Sequencing used immunoSEQ multiplex PCR; TCRdb keeps in-frame clones, though not all of them. The repertoire holds 130,000 or so clones, with 70% to 85% as singletons. The sample here was PBMCs, taken around atezolizumab (anti-PD-L1) treatment. These receptors were obtained from a man in his fifties or sixties with urothelial cancer.

The V and J genes are TRBV7-9 and TRBJ1-1, with a possible D match to TRBD1 (6 bases). This CDR3 comprises 18 residues. The germline CDR1 and CDR2 sequences are SEHNR and FQNEAQ (reference sequence). Trimming stripped 8 bases from V and 3 bases from J, with 28 bases between. The CDR3 DNA reads TGTGCCAGCGGGGTCGTCCCGTCGAGGGGGATGCGGGACACTGAAGCTTTCTTT. It encodes CASGVVPSRGMRDTEAFF.

The chain recombines TRBV12-2 with TRBJ2-3; the DNA was not compared with TRBD2, the D call given in the table. TRBV12-2 is a documented pseudogene. This CDR3 is built from 13 residues. In DNA, the CDR3 is TGTGCAAGTCGCTTCTGGGGGGTAGATACGCAGTATTTT. Translated: CASRFWGVDTQYF.

The chain carries TRBV10-3 and TRBJ2-7; D perhaps matches TRBD1 (5 bases). This CDR3 contains 15 residues. The V gene's germline CDR1 is ENHRY and CDR2 SYGVKD. Trimming removed 2 bases at V and 4 bases at J, with 15 bases between. The chain's CDR3 is CAISERGQSAYEQYF. The CDR3 bases are TGTGCCATCAGTGAGAGGGGCCAGTCGGCTTACGAGCAGTACTTC.

The chain is built from TRBV6-1 and TRBJ2-7, with TRBD1 matching 10 bases. The CDR3 covers 13 residues. V dropped 6 bases and J dropped 3; count of bases not matched to a gene: 2. The germline gives CDR1 MNHNS, CDR2 SASEGT. The CDR3 bases are TGTGCCAGCAGCCGGGACAGGGGCTACGAGCAGTACTTC. Its protein product is CASSRDRGYEQYF.

Here the CDR3 reads CASSPRQAEGEKLFF. CDR3 bases: TGTGCCAGCTCACCTCGCCAGGCGGAGGGTGAAAAACTGTTTTTT. This chain joins TRBV18 and TRBJ1-4; the D is unclear. The V end lost 3 bases, the J end lost 7 bases, and 15 bases lay between the germline ends. The germline CDR1 and CDR2 sequences are KGHSH and LQKENI. The CDR3 consists of 15 residues.

The table lists this clone with a count of one. The chain couples TRBV28 to TRBJ1-2, with D unclear. Germline values: CDR1 MDHEN, CDR2 SYDVKM. This CDR3 has 12 residues. The V and J ends lost 5 bases and 4 bases respectively, with 8 bases between them. CDR3 sequence reads: CASSGRGYGYTF. The CDR3 DNA reads TGTGCCAGCAGTGGACGGGGCTATGGCTACACCTTC.

The chain employs TRBV28 and TRBJ2-1; D call uncertain. The CDR3 contains 13 residues. Trimming removed 2 bases at V and 7 bases at J, with 9 bases between. Germline CDR1 and CDR2: MDHEN and SYDVKM. Here the CDR3 reads CASSLKAWNEQFF. CDR3 in DNA: TGTGCCAGCAGTTTAAAAGCGTGGAATGAGCAGTTCTTC.

The chain recombines TRBV7-6 with TRBJ1-1, with 7 nucleotides matching TRBD1. The CDR3 consists of 14 residues. The germline V gene has CDR1 SGHVS and CDR2 FNYEAQ. V was clipped by 0 bases and J by 7 bases; unmatched bases: 5. CDR3 nucleotides: TGTGCCAGCAGCTTAGCTATCCGGGACAGTGAAGCTTTCTTT. Translating it yields CASSLAIRDSEAFF.

This clone was picked up one time. V and J are TRBV9 and TRBJ2-4; maybe TRBD2 (5 bases). The CDR3 length is 16 residues. Germline CDR1 reads SGDLS; CDR2 reads YYNGEE. V gave up 0 bases and J gave up 0 bases, with 10 bases separating them. CDR3: CASSVAGSLAKNIQYF. The CDR3 DNA is TGTGCCAGCAGCGTAGCGGGGAGCCTAGCCAAAAACATTCAGTACTTC.

This chain links TRBV10-3 with TRBJ1-3, with TRBD1 identical over 7 bases. V was pared by 7 bases and J by 6 bases, with 3 bases of the junction left unmatched. The V gene's germline CDR1 is ENHRY and CDR2 SYGVKD. This CDR3 comprises 12 residues. CDR3 sequence: CAINGQENTIYF. CDR3 nucleotide sequence: TGTGCCATCAACGGACAGGAAAACACCATATATTTT.

J is TRBJ1-3 and V is TRBV6-1; D call uncertain. V was cut by 7 bases and J by 0 bases, with 10 bases left in between. Germline V lookup: CDR1 MNHNS, CDR2 SASEGT. The CDR3 runs 14 residues. The CDR3 loop is CASKSQYSGNTIYF. The CDR3 bases are TGTGCCAGCAAGTCCCAGTACTCTGGAAACACCATATATTTT.

The chain carries TRBV6-1 and TRBJ2-3; no firm D call. CDR3 size: 17 residues. The germline V gene has CDR1 MNHNS and CDR2 SASEGT. Trimming left V 3 bases short and J 0 bases short, with 16 bases between. The CDR3 nucleotides read TGTGCCAGCAGTGACTACCCCCCTGCAACTAGCACAGATACGCAGTATTTT. Translated, it gives CASSDYPPATSTDTQYF.

The gene calls are TRBV13 and TRBJ2-6; D unclear. This CDR3 is built from 16 residues. The ends were cut back, 5 bases at V and 4 bases at J, with 15 bases in the middle. Germline lookup yields CDR1 PRHDT and CDR2 FYEKMQ (reference sequence). The CDR3 DNA is TGTGCCAGCAGCCCCTTTGAGTCGTCCGGGGCCAACGTCCTGACTTTC. Translating it yields CASSPFESSGANVLTF. Together with reference TRBV13 and TRBJ2-6, the CDR3 gives the full variable domain: AAGVIQSPRHLIKEKRETATLKCYPIPRHDTVYWYQQGPGQDPQFLISFYEKMQSDKGSIPDRFSAQQFSDYHSELNMSSLELGDSALYFCASSPFESSGANVLTFGAGSRLTVL.

The gene calls are TRBV19 and TRBJ1-1; perhaps TRBD1 as D (5 bases). The CDR3 has 15 residues. Looked up from germline, CDR1 is LNHDA and CDR2 is SQIVND (reference sequence). The V end lost 1 base, the J end lost 4 bases, and 13 bases lay between the germline ends. The CDR3: CASSIGLGGTTEAFF. Written as DNA, the CDR3 is TGTGCCAGTAGTATAGGTCTGGGAGGGACCACTGAAGCTTTCTTT.

The CDR3 sequence is CASSTGYGYTF. In DNA form, the CDR3 reads TGTGCCAGCAGCACCGGCTATGGCTACACCTTC. This chain links TRBV28 with TRBJ1-2; D not certain. V lost 6 bases and J 4 bases, leaving 6 bases between the germline ends. This CDR3 is 11 amino acids long. Per the germline V gene, CDR1 is MDHEN and CDR2 is SYDVKM.

The chain links TRBV28 to TRBJ2-7, with 9 positions matching TRBD1. CDR3 length: 16 amino acids. CDR1 and CDR2 from the germline V gene are MDHEN and SYDVKM. The J segment lost 0 bases and the V segment lost 4 bases, leaving 7 bases of the junction unmatched. CDR3 sequence reads: CASSSSGQGDSYEQYF. CDR3 nucleotides: TGTGCCAGCAGTTCCTCGGGACAGGGAGACTCCTACGAGCAGTACTTC. Supplemented by reference TRBV28 and TRBJ2-7, the full variable domain reads DVKVTQSSRYLVKRTGEKVFLECVQDMDHENMFWYRQDPGLGLRLIYFSYDVKMKEKGDIPEGYSVSREKKERFSLILESASTNQTSMYLCASSSSGQGDSYEQYFGPGTRLTVT.

The J gene is TRBJ1-6, the V gene TRBV2; TRBD1 agrees at 11 bases. Germline V gives CDR1 SNHLY, CDR2 FYNNEI. V shed 7 bases, J shed 13 bases, and the junction held 9 bases outside the gene matches. The CDR3 consists of 14 residues. CDR3 region: CASTTGTGGGPLHF. The CDR3 coding sequence is TGTGCCAGCACGACCGGGACAGGGGGGGGGCCCCTCCACTTT.